This TCR beta chain was found in a study of cytomegalovirus exposure and HLA in healthy donors. Deletions cut 1 base from V and 6 bases from J, with 6 bases between. Germline assignment: CDR1 MDHEN and CDR2 SYDVKM. The CDR3 is 13 residues long. The PCR was carried out with 60 Vbeta primers and 13 Jbeta primers. Profiled with immunoSEQ multiplex PCR; TCRdb holds only in-frame clones, not every one. The sample has 150,000 to 200,000 clones, approximately 80% seen once. Findings and limits, study-wide: Earlier analysis looked at TCR beta V segments, and most were productive about 90% or about 30% of the time. There were some public TCRs occurring in many donors, but most TCR sequences were rare.

A remark on this clone: Its antigen is currently unknown.

The material sequenced was PBMCs. This receptor was obtained from a woman in her late teens or twenties in good health and CMV-seronegative. The V call is TRBV28, the J call TRBJ1-4; a weak D match, TRBD1 (5 bases). The CDR3 spells CASSLFRDEKLFF. For the CDR3, the DNA is TGTGCCAGCAGTTTATTCAGGGATGAAAAACTGTTTTTT.